This T cell receptor beta chain is drawn from a study of blood T cells in healthy people across ages. The CDR3 loop spans 15 amino acids. Looked up from germline, CDR1 is LNHNV and CDR2 is YYDKDF (reference sequence). V was clipped by 5 bases and J by 0 bases, with 12 bases between them. A second roughly 7 to 12 cycle PCR used barcoded and J-beta primers. No fewer than 3 million CDR3-containing paired-end reads came from each sample. TCRdb independently ran MiXCR on the 5' RACE reads; one entry per CDR3 protein. The sample gives fewer than 1,000,000 distinct CDR3 sequences, 46% of which show up once; around 18% is in the top ten. Only a few counts were recorded for this clonotype.

What was sequenced was blood. The source of this sequence is a man older than 75 in good health. This rearrangement joins TRBV15 to TRBJ2-3; D call uncertain. CDR3 sequence reads: CATSSGVSSTDTQYF. Here the CDR3 DNA reads TGTGCCACCAGCTCCGGCGTATCTAGCACAGATACGCAGTATTTT.